This T cell receptor beta chain was sequenced during a study of cytomegalovirus exposure and HLA in healthy donors. Primers for the PCR totalled 60 Vbeta and 13 Jbeta. Profiling relied on immunoSEQ multiplex PCR, and the TCRdb table lists in-frame clones only, not all of them. The data hold approximately 100,000 clones, with roughly 80% observed a single time. Germline V gene lookup returns CDR1 LGHNA and CDR2 YSLEER. This CDR3 contains 14 residues. V shed 0 bases and J 8 bases; nucleotides not matched to a gene: 4. This chain links TRBV4-3 with TRBJ1-1; 9 bases are shared with TRBD1. The sample was PBMCs. This sequence originates from a female donor in good health and CMV-seropositive. The DNA for the CDR3 is TGCGCCAGCAGCCAAGAGGTGGGACAGGGAGAAGCTTTCTTT. Translated, it gives CASSQEVGQGEAFF.